Listed below are T cell receptor beta chains from one sample, sequenced in a study of T cell responses to AZD1222 COVID-19 vaccine. Measured with immunoSEQ multiplex PCR; TCRdb has only the in-frame clones, and not every one. Found here are about 120,000 clones, around nine tenths of them singletons; the top ten hold around 10%. The sample consisted of peripheral blood, taken on day 0 of AZD1222 vaccination. The receptors shown here come from an adult in good health. Both conserved end residues are part of each CDR3.

V gene,J gene,CDR3 protein
TRBV27,TRBJ2-7,CASRGYEQYF
TRBV18,TRBJ2-7,CASSPPGGPYEQYF
TRBV11-3,TRBJ2-1,CASSYTSGSLLGEQFF
TRBV7-3,TRBJ2-1,CASSLSLAGYNEQFF
TRBV28,TRBJ1-5,CASSQRQGHQPQHF
TRBV6-6,TRBJ2-7,CASSYGGTPYEQYF
TRBV20-1,TRBJ1-6,CSASGNYGQTNSPLHF
TRBV6-1,TRBJ2-1,CASSVLLGTSGYEQFF
TRBV10-3,TRBJ2-7,CAISTTGGETYEQYF
TRBV5-1,TRBJ1-1,CASSLDRGLAGAFF
TRBV5-4,TRBJ2-3,CASSGGRSTDTQYF
TRBV2,TRBJ2-7,CASSGNRGYEQYF
TRBV6-1,TRBJ1-2,CASRLRTSRYGYTF
TRBV30,TRBJ1-4,CAWSGDRGHEKLFF
TRBV24-1,TRBJ2-3,CATSDLSRSGDTQYF
TRBV7-9,TRBJ2-7,CASSLLGARTKDGLSEQYF
TRBV10-3,TRBJ2-2,CAISENAGGRNGELFF
TRBV5-1,TRBJ2-1,CASSVSVGVSSYNEQFF
TRBV28,TRBJ1-2,CASSFFGQAARGYTF
TRBV7-2,TRBJ2-7,CASSLDGGRNEQYF
TRBV6-2/TRBV6-3,TRBJ2-1,CASSIPYNEQFF
TRBV6-2/TRBV6-3,TRBJ2-1,CASSVTSGAYNEQFF
TRBV5-4,TRBJ1-4,CASRGTGNNEKLFF
TRBV5-6,TRBJ1-1,CASRREGEANTEAFF
TRBV6-5,TRBJ2-5,CASSYGLAPEETQYF
TRBV5-1,TRBJ1-3,CASSLEGTAQAGNTIYF
TRBV27,TRBJ2-7,CASSPPQAGEGEQYF
TRBV5-1,TRBJ2-7,CASSLSLAGALGSYEQYF
TRBV5-5,TRBJ2-4,CASSRLLRDRVVKNIQYF
TRBV5-1,TRBJ2-7,CASSLEGSRQREQYF
TRBV28,TRBJ1-2,CASRSASTGGDGYGYTF
TRBV9,TRBJ1-3,CASSVDRAGNTIYF
TRBV6-5,TRBJ1-2,CASGPRTYGYTF
TRBV28,TRBJ1-5,CASSFSHYSNQPQHF
TRBV6-6,TRBJ1-1,CASTGGRDTEAFF
TRBV7-9,TRBJ1-5,CASSFLGSNQPQHF
TRBV29-1,TRBJ1-1,CSVGRGLNTEAFF
TRBV19,TRBJ2-1,CASTVTGEPYNEQFF
TRBV18,TRBJ2-1,CASSPRAQESPFF
TRBV28,TRBJ1-4,CASREGGSANEKLFF
TRBV7-2,TRBJ2-7,CASSHSGGPYEQYF
TRBV24-1,TRBJ2-7,CATSRTGAYEQYF
TRBV4-3,TRBJ1-2,CASSQDVRENYGYTF
TRBV20-1,TRBJ2-3,CSGRGTDTQYF
TRBV3-1/TRBV3-2,TRBJ2-5,CASTPGRGRETQYF
TRBV29-1,TRBJ2-7,CSVGGTYEQYF
TRBV5-1,TRBJ1-4,CASSLEGPTGEKLFF
TRBV7-2,TRBJ2-7,CASRSGTTNEQYF